Here is one T cell receptor beta chain with its context. The V gene lost 10 bases and the J gene lost 5 bases, with 14 bases spanning the gap. Germline-derived CDR1 and CDR2 are MNHNS and SASEGT. The CDR3 runs to 13 residues. The record originates from a study of lymphopenia after photon versus proton radiotherapy. The table came from immunoSEQ multiplex PCR; TCRdb's copy has only in-frame clones and leaves some out. Of 16,000 or so clones listed, 70% to 90% were seen once; the top ten hold 45% to 60%. V gene TRBV6-1 combines with J gene TRBJ2-2; D unresolved. This receptor was identified in a woman aged 55-69 years with cholangiocarcinoma. Some clones in this sample may be carry-over from other donors' samples. The sequenced sample was peripheral blood, obtained from a patient treated with proton-based radiotherapy. The chain's CDR3 is CATPTGFTGELFF. The CDR3 DNA follows: TGTGCCACCCCCACCGGTTTTACCGGGGAGCTGTTTTTT.